A single T cell receptor (beta chain) is shown here with its context. Its target is not known. The method was immunoSEQ multiplex PCR; TCRdb's version includes in-frame clones alone and lacks a portion of them. The sample includes about 82,000 clones, over 85% of them seen just once. The data originate from a study of glioma-infiltrating T cells after dendritic cell vaccination. For the study at large: Dendritic cell vaccination trial patients had either newly diagnosed or recurrent glioblastoma. Study-level findings and limits: Estimated pretreatment TIL content predicted outcome after dendritic cell vaccination.

Fresh-frozen tumor tissue and more than two years of survival data were available for all. None of the glioblastoma patients had an isocitrate dehydrogenase mutation. V trimming: 3 bases; J trimming: 0 bases; junction bases outside the gene matches: 9. CDR3 length: 18 residues. Germline CDR1 is MNHNS and CDR2 is SASEGT. This TCR derives from a human donor with glioblastoma. V and J are TRBV6-1 and TRBJ1-3; 9 bases align to TRBD1. Material: blood, obtained before dendritic cell vaccination. The chain's CDR3 is CASSDGTGTLRSGNTIYF. CDR3 nucleotides: TGTGCCAGCAGTGATGGGACAGGGACGCTGCGCTCTGGAAACACCATATATTTT.